This T cell receptor beta chain was captured by sequencing in a study of blood T cell repertoires in COVID-19. Study-wide background: Collection of acute and convalescent COVID-19 samples took place in the United States, Italy and Spain. Sources were T cells, B-cell-depleted T cells, or PBMCs; the material itself was cDNA or gDNA.

Per the original data handling: Cell counts per sample came from amplifying reference gene primers. TCRdb keeps only in-frame clones here, not all; method: immunoSEQ multiplex PCR. V, J and clone size reflect that table, while D and trimming were determined from the DNA. This sample carries around 110,000 clones, 86% of them seen once, and the ten largest clones take about 4.5%. The V end lost 0 bases, the J end lost 5 bases, and 13 bases lay between the germline ends. CDR1 is GTSNPN, CDR2 SVGIG, per germline (reference sequence). CDR3 length: 15 residues. The sequenced material came from peripheral blood. The chain is built from TRBV30 and TRBJ1-4; tentatively, D is TRBD1 (6 bases). The origin of this receptor is a middle-aged man with acute or convalescent COVID-19. The DNA of the CDR3 is TGTGCCTGGAGTGTATATCCAGGGGTCAATGAAAAACTGTTTTTT. Translating it yields CAWSVYPGVNEKLFF.